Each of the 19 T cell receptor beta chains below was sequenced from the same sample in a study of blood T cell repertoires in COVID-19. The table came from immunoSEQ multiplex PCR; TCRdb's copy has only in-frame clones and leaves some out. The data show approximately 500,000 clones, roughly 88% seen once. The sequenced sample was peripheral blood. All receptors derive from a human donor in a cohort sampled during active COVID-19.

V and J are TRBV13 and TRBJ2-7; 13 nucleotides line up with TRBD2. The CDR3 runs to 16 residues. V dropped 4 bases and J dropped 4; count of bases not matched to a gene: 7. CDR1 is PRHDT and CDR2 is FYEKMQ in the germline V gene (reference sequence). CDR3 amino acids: CASSSLGLAGVYEQYF. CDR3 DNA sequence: TGTGCCAGCAGCTCCCTCGGACTAGCGGGAGTATACGAGCAGTACTTC.

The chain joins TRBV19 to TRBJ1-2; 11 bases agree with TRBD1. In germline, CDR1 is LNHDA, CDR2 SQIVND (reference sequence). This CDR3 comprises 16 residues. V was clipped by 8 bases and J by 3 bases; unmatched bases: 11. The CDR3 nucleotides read TGTGCCAGTTGTCCCCGGACAGGGGGCACGTACTATGGCTACACCTTC. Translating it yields CASCPRTGGTYYGYTF.

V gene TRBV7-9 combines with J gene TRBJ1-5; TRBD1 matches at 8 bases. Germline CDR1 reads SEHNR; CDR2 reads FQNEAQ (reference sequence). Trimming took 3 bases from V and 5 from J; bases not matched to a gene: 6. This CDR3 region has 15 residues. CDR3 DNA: TGTGCCAGCAGCTTCCAGGGGGCGCCGGATCAGCCCCAGCATTTT. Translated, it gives CASSFQGAPDQPQHF.

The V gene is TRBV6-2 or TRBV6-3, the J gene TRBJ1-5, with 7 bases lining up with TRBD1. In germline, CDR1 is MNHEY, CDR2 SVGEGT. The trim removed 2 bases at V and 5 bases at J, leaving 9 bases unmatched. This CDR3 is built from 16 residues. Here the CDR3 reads CASSYLTGVGDQPQHF. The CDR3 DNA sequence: TGTGCCAGCAGTTACCTTACAGGGGTAGGAGATCAGCCCCAGCATTTT.

CDR3 sequence (DNA): TGTGCCAGCTCAATAGGCGCGACAGGGGACGGAAACACCATATATTTT. This encodes CASSIGATGDGNTIYF. V usage is TRBV18 and J usage is TRBJ1-3, with TRBD1 identical over 8 bases. CDR3 size: 16 residues. Germline V gene lookup returns CDR1 KGHSH and CDR2 LQKENI. V shed 5 bases and J 4 bases; nucleotides not matched to a gene: 10. Drawing the rest from reference TRBV18 and TRBJ1-3, the complete variable domain is NAGVMQNPRHLVRRRGQEARLRCSPMKGHSHVYWYRQLPEEGLKFMVYLQKENIIDESGMPKERFSAEFPKEGPSILRIQQVVRGDSAAYFCASSIGATGDGNTIYFGEGSWLTVV.

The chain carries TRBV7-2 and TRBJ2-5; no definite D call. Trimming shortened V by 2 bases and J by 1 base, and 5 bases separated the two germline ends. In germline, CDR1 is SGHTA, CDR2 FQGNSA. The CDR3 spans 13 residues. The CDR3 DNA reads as TGTGCCAGCAGCTTAATCTCCCAAGAGACCCAGTACTTC. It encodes CASSLISQETQYF.

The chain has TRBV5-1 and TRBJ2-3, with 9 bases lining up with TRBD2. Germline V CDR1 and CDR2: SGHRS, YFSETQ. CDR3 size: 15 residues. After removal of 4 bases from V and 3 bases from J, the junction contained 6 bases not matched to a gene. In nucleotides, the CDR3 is TGCGCCAGCAGCCCGCTGACTAGCGGAACAGATACGCAGTATTTT. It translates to CASSPLTSGTDTQYF. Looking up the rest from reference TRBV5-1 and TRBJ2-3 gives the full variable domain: KAGVTQTPRYLIKTRGQQVTLSCSPISGHRSVSWYQQTPGQGLQFLFEYFSETQRNKGNFPGRFSGRQFSNSRSEMNVSTLELGDSALYLCASSPLTSGTDTQYFGPGTRLTVL.

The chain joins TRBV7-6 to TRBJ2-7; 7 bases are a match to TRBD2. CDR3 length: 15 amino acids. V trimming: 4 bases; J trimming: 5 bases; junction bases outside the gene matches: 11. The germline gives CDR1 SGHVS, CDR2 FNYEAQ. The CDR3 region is CASSSLGGPGNEQYF. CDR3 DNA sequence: TGTGCCAGCAGCTCCCTGGGAGGGCCGGGTAACGAGCAGTACTTC.

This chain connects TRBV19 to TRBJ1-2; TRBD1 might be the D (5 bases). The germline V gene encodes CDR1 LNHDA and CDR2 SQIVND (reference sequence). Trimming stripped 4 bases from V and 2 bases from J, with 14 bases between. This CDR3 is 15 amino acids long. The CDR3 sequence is CASSKRQTSNYGYTF. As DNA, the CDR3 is TGTGCCAGTAGTAAGCGACAGACCTCCAACTATGGCTACACCTTC.

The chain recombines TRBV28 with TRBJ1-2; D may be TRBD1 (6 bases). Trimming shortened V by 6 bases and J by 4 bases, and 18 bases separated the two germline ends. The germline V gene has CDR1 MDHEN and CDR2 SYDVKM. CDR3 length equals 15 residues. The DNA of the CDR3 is TGTGCCAGCAGCCATCGGGTGGACAGACGCTATGGCTACACCTTC. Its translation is CASSHRVDRRYGYTF.

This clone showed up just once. As DNA, the CDR3 is TGTGCCAGCAGCTTAGGGGTAGTGGGAGCAGCAGATACGCAGTATTTT. Translated, it gives CASSLGVVGAADTQYF. V is TRBV11-2 and J is TRBJ2-3, with D possibly being TRBD2 (5 bases). The CDR3 sequence is 16 residues long. The germline gives CDR1 SGHAT, CDR2 FQNNGV. The V gene lost 1 base and the J gene lost 4 bases, with 15 bases spanning the gap.

CDR3 in amino acids: CASSLGRPPGNTIYF. The CDR3 bases are TGTGCCAGCAGCTTAGGCAGGCCCCCTGGAAACACCATATATTTT. The chain uses TRBV7-2 and TRBJ1-3; D gene ambiguous. The CDR3 is 15 amino acids. Germline CDR1 SGHTA, CDR2 FQGNSA. V shed 1 base and J shed 2 bases, with 9 bases lying between them.

The chain's CDR3 is CASRHDRGLLGYTF. The CDR3 DNA is TGTGCCAGCAGACACGACAGGGGGCTTCTCGGCTACACCTTC. V usage is TRBV28 and J usage is TRBJ1-2; 10 nucleotides align to TRBD1. CDR3 length equals 14 residues. Germline trimming cut 6 bases from V and 8 bases from J; bases unmatched to any gene: 9. Germline CDR1 MDHEN, CDR2 SYDVKM.

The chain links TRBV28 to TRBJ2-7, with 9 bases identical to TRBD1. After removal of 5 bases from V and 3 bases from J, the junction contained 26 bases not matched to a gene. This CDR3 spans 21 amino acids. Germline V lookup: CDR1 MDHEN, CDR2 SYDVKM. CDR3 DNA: TGTGCCAGCAGTATACCTAAGACCGGGACAGGGTGGGCCCGACCGATCTACGAGCAGTACTTC. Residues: CASSIPKTGTGWARPIYEQYF. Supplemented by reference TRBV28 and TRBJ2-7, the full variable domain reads DVKVTQSSRYLVKRTGEKVFLECVQDMDHENMFWYRQDPGLGLRLIYFSYDVKMKEKGDIPEGYSVSREKKERFSLILESASTNQTSMYLCASSIPKTGTGWARPIYEQYFGPGTRLTVT.

The chain's CDR3 is CASSVGPQGSLSYEQYF. CDR3 nucleotide sequence: TGTGCCAGCAGCGTAGGACCACAGGGCTCTCTCTCCTACGAGCAGTACTTC. The genes are TRBV9 and TRBJ2-7, with TRBD1 as a possible D gene (6 bases). V was pared by 0 bases and J by 0 bases, with 16 bases between. Germline CDR1 SGDLS, CDR2 YYNGEE. The CDR3 covers 17 residues.

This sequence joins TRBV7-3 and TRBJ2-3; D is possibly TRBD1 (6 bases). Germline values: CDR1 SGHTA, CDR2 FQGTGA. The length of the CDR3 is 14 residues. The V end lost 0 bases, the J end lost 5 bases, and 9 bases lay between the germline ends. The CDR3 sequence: CASSLTRGGDTQYF. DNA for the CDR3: TGTGCCAGCAGCTTAACCCGAGGGGGAGATACGCAGTATTTT.

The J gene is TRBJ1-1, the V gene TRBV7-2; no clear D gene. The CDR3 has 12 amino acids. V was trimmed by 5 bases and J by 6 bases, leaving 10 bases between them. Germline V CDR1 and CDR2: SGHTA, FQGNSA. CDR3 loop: CASSQTVSEAFF. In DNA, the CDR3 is TGTGCCAGCAGCCAAACAGTCTCTGAAGCTTTCTTT.

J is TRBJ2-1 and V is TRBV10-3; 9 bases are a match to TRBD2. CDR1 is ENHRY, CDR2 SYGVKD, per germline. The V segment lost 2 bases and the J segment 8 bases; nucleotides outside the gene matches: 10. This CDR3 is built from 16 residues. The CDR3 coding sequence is TGTGCCATCAGTGAGAGAGAACTAGCGGGTTCTCATGAGCAGTTCTTC. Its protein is CAISERELAGSHEQFF.

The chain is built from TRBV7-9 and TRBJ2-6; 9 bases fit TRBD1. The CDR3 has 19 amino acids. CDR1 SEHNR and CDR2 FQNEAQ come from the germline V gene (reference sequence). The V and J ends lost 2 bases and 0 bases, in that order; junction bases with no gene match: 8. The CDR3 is CASSLFTGTGTSGANVLTF. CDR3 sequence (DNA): TGTGCCAGCAGCTTATTTACAGGGACAGGGACCTCTGGGGCCAACGTCCTGACTTTC.